This record concerns one T cell receptor beta chain sequence. Antigen specificity is unknown. The source of the sample is a study of beta chain features in type 1 diabetes. Turning to the study itself: Patients did not differ from healthy donors in age, gender or cell yield.

Expressed TCRB transcripts were sequenced, since all the RNA that had been isolated was reverse transcribed. Sequencing was performed with immunoSEQ multiplex PCR; in TCRdb, only in-frame clones are kept and a portion is missing. The sample lists 150,000 or so clones; about 9.2% were seen once. Trimming took off 0 bases at V and 2 bases at J, with 9 bases between the two ends. Germline V CDR1 and CDR2: SGHKS, YYEKEE (reference sequence). The CDR3 sequence is 15 residues long. Overall study results and limits: Across all four CD4+ subsets, people with type 1 diabetes showed modestly shorter TCRB CDR3s. Naive, central memory and Treg TCRB repertoires seemed to resemble each other more closely in patients than they did in healthy donors. An over-representation of cells with high TCR expression could result from cDNA sequencing.

Sample: central memory CD4+ T cells from blood. The sequence derives from a man between 18 and 35 years old in good health. The J gene is TRBJ2-1, the V gene TRBV5-5; weak D call: TRBD1 (6 bases). DNA for the CDR3: TGTGCCAGCAGCTTGGATAGGGACACCTACAATGAGCAGTTCTTC. It encodes CASSLDRDTYNEQFF.